This T cell receptor beta chain was retrieved from a study of blood T cell repertoires in COVID-19. About the study: Samples representing acute and convalescent COVID-19 were sourced from the United States, Italy and Spain. PBMCs, B-cell-depleted T cells, or T cells were the source of the cDNA or gDNA that made up the material.

The V and J ends lost 3 bases and 6 bases respectively, with 12 bases between them. CDR3 length equals 14 residues. Germline CDR1 reads SGDLS; CDR2 reads YYNGEE. Original processing notes: From reference gene primer amplification, estimates of nucleated cell counts were derived. Assay used: immunoSEQ multiplex PCR; TCRdb lists only in-frame clones, some missing. That table supplies the V and J calls and clone size; D and trimming were determined from the DNA. The sample lists over 150,000 clones, 80% to 85% seen once, with roughly 11% in the top ten. This TCR was recovered from a man in his 70s with active or convalescent COVID-19. This chain joins TRBV9 and TRBJ2-2; D is uncertain. Sequencing used peripheral blood. The DNA of the CDR3 is TGTGCCAGCAGCGCCGTGCGTAGTTCCGGGGAGCTGTTTTTT. It encodes CASSAVRSSGELFF.